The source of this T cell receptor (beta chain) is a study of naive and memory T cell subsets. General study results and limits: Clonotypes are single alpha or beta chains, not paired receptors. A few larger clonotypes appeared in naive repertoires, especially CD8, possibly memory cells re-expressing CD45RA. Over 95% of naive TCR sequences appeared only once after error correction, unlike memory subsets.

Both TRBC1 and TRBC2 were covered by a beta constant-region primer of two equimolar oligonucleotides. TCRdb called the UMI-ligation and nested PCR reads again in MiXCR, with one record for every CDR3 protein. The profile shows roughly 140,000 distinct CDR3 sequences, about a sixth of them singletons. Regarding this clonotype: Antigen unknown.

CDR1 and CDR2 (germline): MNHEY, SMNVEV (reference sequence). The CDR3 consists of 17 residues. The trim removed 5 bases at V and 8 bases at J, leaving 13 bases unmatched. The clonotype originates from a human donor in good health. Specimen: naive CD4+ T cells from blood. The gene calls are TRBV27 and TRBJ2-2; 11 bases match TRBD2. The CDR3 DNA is TGTGCCAGCAGTACGACTAGCGGGGCTCTATATGTTGGGGAGCTGTTTTTT. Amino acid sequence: CASSTTSGALYVGELFF.